This TCR beta chain was observed in a study of blood T cell repertoires in COVID-19 (dated by TCRdb to about 2020). General notes on the study: Samples from collaborators originated in the United States, Italy and Spain and spanned both the acute and convalescent phases of COVID-19. The prospective study material was composed of cDNA or gDNA derived from T cells, B-cell-depleted T cells, or PBMCs. Subjects who had been exposed to COVID-19, were actively infected with it, or had recovered from it provided the deeply sampled blood TCRbeta repertoires that made up the dataset. The repertoires were released in a freely available public database meant as a resource for research on the immune response to SARS-CoV-2. Samples came from the ongoing ImmuneRACE study (first 160 participants) plus 1,254 subjects from 6 global collaborators. Nearly every sample came with metadata listing a de-identified subject ID, COVID-19 status, age in years and sex. HLA class I and class II types, where available, came from metadata supplied by the sample provider rather than from assay-based typing.

One collaborating source in Seattle enrolled patients during active infection and followed them longitudinally through the course of disease. Collaborating institutions collected whole blood in K2EDTA tubes following their own protocols. For TCRbeta analysis, collaborators shipped samples in one of three forms: frozen whole blood, isolated PBMCs, or DNA extracted from either of those sample types. On the study overall, not on this receptor specifically: The quantity of clinical and demographic metadata differed by source and by participant and was supplied without curation.

Remarks on this clone: Its antigen is currently not known. Base qualities are missing; no much larger clone stands one base away.

The immunoSEQ Assay, a bias-controlled multiplex PCR, was used to amplify TCRbeta CDR3 regions from genomic DNA. Regarding the original processing steps: Within the assay, amplification of reference gene primers was used to estimate how many nucleated cells each sample contained. To quantify the absolute abundance of each unique TCRbeta CDR3 rearrangement, sequence reads were collapsed and filtered. For each sample, productive Simpson clonality was calculated as the square root of Simpson's diversity index over productive rearrangements. In TCRdb, the immuneACCESS table is reduced to in-frame sequences with V and J assigned. These tables do not hold every clone; where another copy was compared, an unresolved V gene accounts for under half, and the others remain unexplained. The D gene and trimming were derived from the DNA, and the V and J assignments and clone size from that table. This sample gives more than 300,000 clones in total; 80% to 90% of them show up just once. The ten top clones hold more than 9% of the sample.

There are 12 amino acids in the CDR3, from cysteine to phenylalanine inclusive. The kept DNA is CDR3 alone, 36 bases in frame from the first base. In the germline V gene, CDR1 corresponds to SNHLY and CDR2 to FYNNEI. The germline ends are 3 bases apart after V is trimmed by 5 bases and J by 2 bases. This receptor chain uses TRBV2 and TRBJ2-2; too little of a D gene remains to name it. Sequencing was carried out using peripheral blood. The clonotype originates from a woman aged 25-40 years with COVID-19, enrolled during active disease. The DNA is TGTGCCAGCAGTATAAACACCGGGGAGCTGTTTTTT. The encoded protein is CASSINTGELFF.